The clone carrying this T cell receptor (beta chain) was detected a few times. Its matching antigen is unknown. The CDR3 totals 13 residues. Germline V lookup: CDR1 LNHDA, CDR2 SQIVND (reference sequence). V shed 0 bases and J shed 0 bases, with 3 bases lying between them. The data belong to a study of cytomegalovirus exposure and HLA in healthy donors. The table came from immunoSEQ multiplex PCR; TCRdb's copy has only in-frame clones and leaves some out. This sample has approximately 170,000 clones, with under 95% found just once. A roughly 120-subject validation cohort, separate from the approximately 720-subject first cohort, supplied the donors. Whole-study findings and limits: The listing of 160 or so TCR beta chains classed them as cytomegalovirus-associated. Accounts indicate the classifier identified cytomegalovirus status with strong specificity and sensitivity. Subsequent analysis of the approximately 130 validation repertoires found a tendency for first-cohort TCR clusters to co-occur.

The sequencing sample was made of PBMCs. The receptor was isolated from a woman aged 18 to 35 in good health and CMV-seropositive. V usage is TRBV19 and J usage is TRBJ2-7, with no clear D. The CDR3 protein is CASSIEASYEQYF. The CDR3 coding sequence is TGTGCCAGTAGTATAGAGGCCTCCTACGAGCAGTACTTC.